This T cell receptor beta chain stems from a study of cytomegalovirus exposure and HLA in healthy donors. Overall study context: The same platform as the approximately 670 first-cohort repertoires was used for the 100 to 150 validation repertoires, a later analysis reported.

The repertoire was sequenced with immunoSEQ multiplex PCR; TCRdb's copy has only in-frame clones and lacks some. The sample has fewer than 200,000 clones, roughly nine tenths seen once. V gave up 6 bases and J gave up 0 bases, with 12 bases separating them. Germline V gene sequence: CDR1 SNHLY, CDR2 FYNNEI. There are 15 residues in the CDR3. These donors were members of the 120-subject validation cohort, a group separate from the approximately 670-subject first cohort. Input material: PBMCs. The source is a man between 18 and 29 years old in good health and CMV-seropositive. The chain couples TRBV2 to TRBJ2-1, with D tentatively TRBD2 (5 bases). The CDR3 bases are TGTGCCAGCAGAGAGCGGTTTAGCTCCTACAATGAGCAGTTCTTC. Encoded protein: CASRERFSSYNEQFF.